The rows below give T cell receptor beta chains drawn from one sample of a study of cytotoxic CD8 clonotypes in ibrutinib-treated CLL. TCRdb's copy holds only in-frame clones and misses some; the assay was immunoSEQ multiplex PCR. Counted here are roughly 51,000 clones, roughly 50% occurring once; the ten biggest clones make up 30% to 35%. The material sequenced was PBMCs, taken after 12 months of ibrutinib treatment. The receptor set was obtained from a human donor with chronic lymphocytic leukemia. CDR3s include the opening cysteine and the closing phenylalanine or tryptophan. Fields, in order: V gene, J gene, CDR3 protein.

>TRBV5-1|TRBJ2-2
CASKREAGDTGELFF
>TRBV2|TRBJ1-2
CASSGGVNYGYTF
>TRBV5-1|TRBJ2-1
CASSGGQGAYNEQFF
>TRBV27|TRBJ2-7
CASSLNSYEQYF
>TRBV19|TRBJ2-7
CASSGPGTSGTYEQYF
>TRBV15|TRBJ1-2
CATSRDVGAGYTF
>TRBV6-5|TRBJ1-1
CASSSGGEAFF
>TRBV5-3|TRBJ2-7
CASSFGQYEQYF
>TRBV6-1|TRBJ1-4
CAGRHATNEKLFF
>TRBV7-3|TRBJ2-6
CASTINSGANVLTF
>TRBV15|TRBJ2-6
CATSFDRGNVLTF
>TRBV11-2|TRBJ2-5
CASSLVVAGGPETQYF
>TRBV7-3|TRBJ1-1
CASSRDGNTEAFF
>TRBV5-1|TRBJ1-2
CASSLQGEGYTF
>TRBV19|TRBJ2-2
CASSIDSGRNWELFF
>TRBV19|TRBJ2-1
CASIGAGTSGLNEQFF
>TRBV7-2|TRBJ2-5
CASSLAGLMGGTQYF
>TRBV5-6|TRBJ2-7
CASSLAGTPYEQYF
>TRBV19|TRBJ1-2
CASSVQGAGNYGYTF
>TRBV11-3|TRBJ2-7
CASSWGLNYEQYF
>TRBV2|TRBJ1-6
CASTLRAVNSPLHF
>TRBV6-1|TRBJ2-7
CASSGLGYEQYF
>TRBV28|TRBJ1-1
CASSFSGRERKAFF
>TRBV11-2|TRBJ1-1
CASSASWNTEAFF
>TRBV19|TRBJ1-5
CASSQQGGNQPQHF
>TRBV19|TRBJ2-2
CASRTGGNTGELFF